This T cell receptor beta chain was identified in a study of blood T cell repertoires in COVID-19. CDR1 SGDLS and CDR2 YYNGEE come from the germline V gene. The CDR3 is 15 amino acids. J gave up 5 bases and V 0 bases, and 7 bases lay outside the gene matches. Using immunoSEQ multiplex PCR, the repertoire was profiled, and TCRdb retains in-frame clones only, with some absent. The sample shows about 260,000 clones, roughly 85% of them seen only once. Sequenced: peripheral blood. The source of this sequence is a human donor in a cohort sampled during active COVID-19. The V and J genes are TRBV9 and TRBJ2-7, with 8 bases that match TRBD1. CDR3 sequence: CASSVGQGQVDEQYF. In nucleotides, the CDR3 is TGTGCCAGCAGCGTAGGACAGGGGCAGGTAGACGAGCAGTACTTC.